This TCR beta chain was recovered during a study of blood T cell repertoires in COVID-19. Looking at the study overall: Specimens from acute and convalescent COVID-19 originated in the United States, Italy and Spain. PBMCs, B-cell-depleted T cells, or T cells were the source of the cDNA or gDNA that made up the material.

Original methodology: Reference gene primers were amplified, and this amplification served to estimate nucleated cell counts. Produced via immunoSEQ multiplex PCR; TCRdb's table is partial and in-frame only. V, J and clone size derive from that table, while D and trimming were established from the DNA sequence. The table includes tens of thousands of clones, 75% to 90% detected once. Source material: peripheral blood. The TCR was taken from a human donor in a cohort sampled during active COVID-19.

Written as DNA, the CDR3 is TGTGCCAGTAGTATTTGGGGAGTCAGGACAGGGGCCACCGGGGAGCTGTTTTTT. The encoded protein is CASSIWGVRTGATGELFF. This chain joins TRBV19 and TRBJ2-2; 9 bases are a match to TRBD1. The J segment lost 4 bases and the V segment lost 3 bases, leaving 12 bases of the junction unmatched. In germline, CDR1 is LNHDA, CDR2 SQIVND (reference sequence). The CDR3 runs to 18 residues.